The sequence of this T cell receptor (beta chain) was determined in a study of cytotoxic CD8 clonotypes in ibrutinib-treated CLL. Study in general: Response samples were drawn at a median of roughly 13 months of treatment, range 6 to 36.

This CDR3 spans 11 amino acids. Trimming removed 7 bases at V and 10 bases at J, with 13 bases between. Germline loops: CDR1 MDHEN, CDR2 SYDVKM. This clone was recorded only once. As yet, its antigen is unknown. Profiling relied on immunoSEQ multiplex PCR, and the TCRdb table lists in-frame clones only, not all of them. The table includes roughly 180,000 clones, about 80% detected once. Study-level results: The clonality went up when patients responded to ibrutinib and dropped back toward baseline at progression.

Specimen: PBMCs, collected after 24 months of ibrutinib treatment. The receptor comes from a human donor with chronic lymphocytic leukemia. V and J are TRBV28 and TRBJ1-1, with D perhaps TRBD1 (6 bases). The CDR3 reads CASTLQGGAFF. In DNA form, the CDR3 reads TGTGCCAGCACTCTCCAAGGGGGAGCTTTCTTT.